This TCR beta chain stems from a study of beta chain features in type 1 diabetes. Whole-study results and caveats: Moderately but significantly shorter TCRB CDR3s were found in Type 1 diabetes patients in all four CD4+ subsets.

This clone has more than one count but fewer than ten. What it binds is not known. Every isolated RNA sample was fully reverse transcribed, so sequencing captured expressed TCRB transcripts. Repertoires were generated with immunoSEQ multiplex PCR, while TCRdb's copy carries only in-frame clones and drops some. The table has 600,000 to 700,000 clones, around 12% seen once. From germline, CDR1 is SEHNR and CDR2 FQNEAQ (reference sequence). This CDR3 is built from 13 residues. V lost 6 bases and J lost 5, with 12 bases in between. J is TRBJ2-3 and V is TRBV7-9; D unresolved. Sequencing was done on a sample of naive CD4+ T cells from blood. The receptor comes from a man aged 25-45 years with type 1 diabetes. CDR3 bases: TGTGCCAGCAGTCCCTTCTTGGGAGATACGCAGTATTTT. Residues: CASSPFLGDTQYF.